This passage covers 11 T cell receptor beta chains from one sample sequenced in a study of immune evolution from preneoplasia to lung adenocarcinoma. Libraries were prepared by immunoSEQ multiplex PCR; TCRdb keeps only in-frame clonotypes and omits some of them. The sample holds around 13,000 clones, approximately 80% seen once. Sequenced material: FFPE minimally invasive lung adenocarcinoma tissue. Receptors were obtained from a person aged 70 to 85 with lung adenocarcinoma.

This clone was seen a single time. The V call is TRBV4-2, the J call TRBJ2-7; TRBD2 agrees at 8 bases. J gave up 8 bases and V 1 base, and 7 bases lay outside the gene matches. The germline V gene has CDR1 LGHNA and CDR2 YNFKEQ. The CDR3 length is 14 residues. The CDR3 DNA follows: TGTGCCAGCAGCCAAGTCGGGGGGGAGGAGAAGCAGTACTTC. Protein sequence: CASSQVGGEEKQYF.

This chain uses TRBV6-5 with TRBJ1-1, with D unresolved. Deletions cut 1 base from V and 3 bases from J, with 6 bases between. CDR1 MNHEY and CDR2 SVGAGI come from the germline V gene. The CDR3 runs to 13 residues. The CDR3 bases are TGTGCCAGCAGTTACTGGGCGGACACTGAAGCTTTCTTT. This gives the protein CASSYWADTEAFF.

The rearrangement links TRBV10-3 to TRBJ1-1; unclear D gene. Trimming took 2 bases from V and 3 from J, leaving 7 bases between them. The CDR3 is 13 amino acids. Germline CDR1 is ENHRY and CDR2 is SYGVKD. The CDR3 sequence is CAISERGDTEAFF. The DNA of the CDR3 is TGTGCCATCAGTGAGCGGGGTGACACTGAAGCTTTCTTT.

The chain couples TRBV4-1 to TRBJ1-2; D is perhaps TRBD1 (6 bases). This CDR3 comprises 15 residues. Germline CDR1 MGHRA, CDR2 YSYEKL. The V and J ends lost 1 base and 7 bases respectively, with 16 bases between them. CDR3 in DNA: TGCGCCAGCAGCCAAGTGTTACAGGGAACTTCTGGCTACACCTTC. It codes for CASSQVLQGTSGYTF.

This clone was recorded only once. The chain uses TRBV28 and TRBJ1-4; no clear D. Trimming shortened V by 4 bases and J by 3 bases, and 0 bases separated the two germline ends. Germline V CDR1 and CDR2: MDHEN, SYDVKM. There are 11 residues in the CDR3. Here the CDR3 reads CASSSNEKLFF. CDR3 coding DNA: TGTGCCAGCAGTTCTAATGAAAAACTGTTTTTT.

The V call is TRBV2, the J call TRBJ2-7; 8 bases align to TRBD1. Trimming removed 4 bases from V and 12 bases from J; junction bases left unmatched: 5. The CDR3 has 11 amino acids. Germline CDR1 reads SNHLY; CDR2 reads FYNNEI. This chain's CDR3 is CASSGTGGGYF. The CDR3 DNA sequence: TGTGCCAGCAGTGGAACAGGGGGTGGGTACTTC.

The chain couples TRBV2 to TRBJ2-2; weak D call: TRBD1 (5 bases). The CDR3 contains 15 residues. CDR1 is SNHLY, CDR2 FYNNEI, per germline. V was pared by 3 bases and J by 6 bases, with 14 bases between. As DNA, the CDR3 is TGTGCCAGCAGTGATAGAGGCGACAGCCCCGGGGAGCTGTTTTTT. Translated, it gives CASSDRGDSPGELFF.

This clone rates as medium-sized. V usage is TRBV19 and J usage is TRBJ2-3; TRBD2 aligns across 10 bases. V lost 7 bases to trimming and J lost 5 bases; unmatched junction nucleotides: 6. CDR1 is LNHDA, CDR2 SQIVND, per germline (reference sequence). The length of the CDR3 is 14 residues. The CDR3 region has the DNA TGTGCCAGTAAAGCGGGAGGGCCAAAAGATACGCAGTATTTT. Encoded protein: CASKAGGPKDTQYF.

This clone was seen a few times. The chain combines TRBV6-4 with TRBJ2-3; D may correspond to TRBD1 or TRBD2 (6 bases each). The CDR3 has 15 amino acids. The germline CDR1 and CDR2 sequences are MRHNA and SNTAGT. Trimming pared 5 bases from V and 3 bases from J, leaving 15 bases between. The CDR3 DNA follows: TGTGCCAGCAGTTTAACGGGGGCCAAAACAGATACGCAGTATTTT. This gives the protein CASSLTGAKTDTQYF.

The V gene is TRBV6-1, the J gene TRBJ2-7, with D unresolved. The V gene's germline CDR1 is MNHNS and CDR2 SASEGT. The CDR3 length is 14 residues. Trimming took 1 base from V and 6 from J, leaving 13 bases between them. This CDR3 reads CASSEDVRSREQYF. CDR3 nucleotides: TGTGCCAGCAGTGAAGATGTCAGGTCGCGCGAGCAGTACTTC.

This clone was observed a few times. The rearrangement links TRBV15 to TRBJ1-5, with D uncertain. CDR1 and CDR2 (germline): LNHNV, YYDKDF (reference sequence). Trimming removed 1 base at V and 9 bases at J, with 13 bases between. The CDR3 runs to 14 residues. The CDR3 reads CATSRGAVKWPQHF. The CDR3 bases are TGTGCCACCAGCAGAGGGGCGGTGAAGTGGCCCCAGCATTTT. The whole variable domain, filled in from reference TRBV15 and TRBJ1-5, reads DAMVIQNPRYQVTQFGKPVTLSCSQTLNHNVMYWYQQKSSQAPKLLFHYYDKDFNNEADTPDNFQSRRPNTSFCFLDIRSPGLGDTAMYLCATSRGAVKWPQHFGDGTRLSIL.